Listed below are T cell receptor beta chains from one sample, sequenced in a study of lymphopenia after photon versus proton radiotherapy. The table came from immunoSEQ multiplex PCR; TCRdb's copy has only in-frame clones and leaves some out. The repertoire holds approximately 30,000 clones, approximately 93% seen once, with 0.55% to 0.9% in the top ten. The sequenced sample was peripheral blood, obtained from a patient treated with photon-based radiotherapy. The receptors here all came from a woman in her 50s with cholangiocarcinoma. Both conserved end residues are trimmed from each CDR3.

v_call: TRBV19; j_call: TRBJ2-2; cdr3_length: 15; cdr3_aa: ASSLGDDRINTGELF
v_call: TRBV5-6; j_call: TRBJ2-7; cdr3_length: 11; cdr3_aa: ASSPGPPREQY
v_call: TRBV5-1; j_call: TRBJ1-2; cdr3_length: 12; cdr3_aa: ASSLGQGAGGYT
v_call: TRBV2; j_call: TRBJ1-1; cdr3_length: 10; cdr3_aa: ASSEAGRSAF
v_call: TRBV5-6; j_call: TRBJ2-1; cdr3_length: 14; cdr3_aa: ASSLELSQAYNEQF
v_call: TRBV5-6; j_call: TRBJ2-7; cdr3_length: 12; cdr3_aa: ASAPTGFVYEQY
v_call: TRBV18; j_call: TRBJ1-4; cdr3_length: 13; cdr3_aa: ASSGDSPFNEKLF
v_call: TRBV20-1; j_call: TRBJ2-1; cdr3_length: 9; cdr3_aa: SARGPSEQF
v_call: TRBV19; j_call: TRBJ2-7; cdr3_length: 12; cdr3_aa: ATSGDRGTYEQY
v_call: TRBV5-1; j_call: TRBJ1-2; cdr3_length: 13; cdr3_aa: ASSLGEQGGGGYT
v_call: TRBV28; j_call: TRBJ2-7; cdr3_length: 8; cdr3_aa: ASGDYEQY
v_call: TRBV18; j_call: TRBJ2-2; cdr3_length: 13; cdr3_aa: ASSPRAKNTGELF
v_call: TRBV28; j_call: TRBJ2-7; cdr3_length: 16; cdr3_aa: ASSLSSVRDRVSNEQY
v_call: TRBV5-4; j_call: TRBJ2-1; cdr3_length: 11; cdr3_aa: ASSLMAANEQF
v_call: TRBV2; j_call: TRBJ1-5; cdr3_length: 13; cdr3_aa: ASTRVRGSNQPQH
v_call: TRBV2; j_call: TRBJ1-2; cdr3_length: 10; cdr3_aa: ASSDVPVAYT
v_call: TRBV10-3; j_call: TRBJ1-3; cdr3_length: 11; cdr3_aa: ALKGLGGNTIY
v_call: TRBV5-1; j_call: TRBJ2-6; cdr3_length: 11; cdr3_aa: ASKGSGANVLT
v_call: TRBV28; j_call: TRBJ1-5; cdr3_length: 12; cdr3_aa: ASSPGDSNQPQH
v_call: TRBV19; j_call: TRBJ1-1; cdr3_length: 11; cdr3_aa: ASTRTGGSKAF
v_call: TRBV21-1; j_call: TRBJ2-4; cdr3_length: 16; cdr3_aa: ASSKRVWVLRAKNIQY
v_call: TRBV11-3; j_call: TRBJ2-2; cdr3_length: 11; cdr3_aa: ASSLDGLGELF